This TCR beta chain emerged from a study of OX40 agonist ivuxolimab in advanced cancers. Study-level information: The study gave patients intravenous ivuxolimab at 0.01 to 10 mg/kg every 2 weeks. Whole-study results and caveats: Low clonal expansion, among the lowest seen, marked partial responders at 0.1-3.0 mg/kg. Normalized expansion of T-cell clones was also low for some nonresponders.

Comment on this clone: Antigen specificity is unknown.

Patients were excluded for autoimmune disease history or systemic immunosuppression. Germline CDR1 and CDR2: SQVTM and ANQGSEA. The CDR3 contains 13 residues. TCRdb keeps only in-frame clones here, not all; method: immunoSEQ multiplex PCR. The sample includes about 81,000 clones, 85% to 95% of them seen just once. The sequencing here drew on CD4+ or CD8+ T cells sorted from blood, taken in a trial of the OX40 agonist ivuxolimab. This rearrangement joins TRBV29-1 to TRBJ2-1, with a weak D call TRBD2 (5 bases). This receptor was identified in an adult with an advanced solid tumor such as melanoma, head and neck, liver or kidney cancer. This CDR3 reads CCWAGSAYNEQFF. CDR3 DNA: TGCTGCTGGGCGGGCTCCGCCTACAATGAGCAGTTCTTC.